Each of the 8 T cell receptor beta chains below was sequenced from the same sample in a study of blood T cell repertoires in COVID-19. The data were produced by immunoSEQ multiplex PCR, yet TCRdb's version contains in-frame clones alone and is incomplete. The sample lists roughly 110,000 clones, about four fifths occurring once. The sequencing input was peripheral blood. These receptors were obtained from a human donor in a cohort sampled during active COVID-19.

This clone was counted at least ten times. V is TRBV2 and J is TRBJ1-2; 9 bases are a match to TRBD1. Germline lookup yields CDR1 SNHLY and CDR2 FYNNEI. The CDR3 is 15 residues long. V gave up 8 bases and J gave up 7 bases; unmatched junction bases: 14. The CDR3 spells CASGGSGTGFVGYTF. The CDR3 region has the DNA TGTGCCAGCGGGGGCTCCGGGACAGGGTTCGTTGGCTACACCTTC.

The V call is TRBV11-3, the J call TRBJ2-5, with D possibly matching TRBD2 (7 bases). Trimming took off 5 bases at V and 5 bases at J, with 18 bases between the two ends. CDR1 and CDR2 (germline): SGHNT, YENEEA. The CDR3 sequence is 15 residues long. The CDR3 is CASSSTGGLGETQYF. The CDR3 nucleotides read TGTGCCAGCAGCAGCACGGGGGGCTTAGGGGAGACCCAGTACTTC. Full variable domain (outside the CDR3, taken from reference TRBV11-3 and TRBJ2-5): EAGVVQSPRYKIIEKKQPVAFWCNPISGHNTLYWYLQNLGQGPELLIRYENEEAVDDSQLPKDRFSAERLKGVDSTLKIQPAELGDSAVYLCASSSTGGLGETQYFGPGTRLLVL.

The chain recombines TRBV18 with TRBJ1-5; possibly TRBD1 for D (6 bases). V was shortened by 5 bases and J by 9 bases, with 20 bases between the two germline ends. This CDR3 is built from 15 residues. Per the germline V gene, CDR1 is KGHSH and CDR2 is LQKENI. This chain's CDR3 is CASSAGWGQGGPQHF. The CDR3 DNA follows: TGTGCCAGCTCAGCCGGATGGGGGCAGGGTGGGCCCCAGCATTTT.

The chain couples TRBV5-6 to TRBJ1-1, with D maybe TRBD1 (5 bases). The CDR3 is 16 amino acids. Trimming cost V 1 base and J 3 bases, with 16 bases left between them. Looked up from germline, CDR1 is SGHDT and CDR2 is YYEEEE. CDR3 residues: CASSLSPGRGYTEAFF. The CDR3 DNA reads TGTGCCAGCAGCTTGTCCCCAGGGAGGGGTTACACTGAAGCTTTCTTT.

This clone has more than one count but fewer than ten. The chain joins TRBV19 to TRBJ2-5; the match to TRBD2 covers 10 bases. The CDR3 totals 14 residues. CDR1 is LNHDA and CDR2 is SQIVND in the germline V gene (reference sequence). Losses at the gene ends were 4 bases for V and 5 bases for J; bases not matched to a gene: 4. The CDR3 protein is CASSKREGQETQYF. The CDR3 region has the DNA TGTGCCAGTAGTAAGCGGGAGGGCCAGGAGACCCAGTACTTC.

This chain connects TRBV7-2 to TRBJ2-7; TRBD2 matches 11 bases. J lost 4 bases, V lost 5 bases, and 10 bases had no gene match. CDR1 is SGHTA and CDR2 is FQGNSA in the germline V gene. The CDR3 extends over 16 amino acids. The CDR3 sequence: CASSQTGTSGAYEQYF. For the CDR3, the DNA is TGTGCCAGCAGCCAAACCGGGACTAGCGGAGCTTACGAGCAGTACTTC.

The chain links TRBV24-1 to TRBJ2-1; 12 bases map to TRBD1. V lost 3 bases and J lost 8; bases outside the gene matches: 10. Germline CDR1 and CDR2: KGHDR and SFDVKD. There are 17 residues in the CDR3. CDR3 in amino acids: CATSDAPGTGGIDEQFF. The CDR3 coding sequence is TGTGCCACCAGTGATGCTCCCGGGACAGGGGGCATCGATGAGCAGTTCTTC.

The chain's CDR3 is CASSGSSGRGNEQFF. As DNA, the CDR3 is TGTGCCAGCAGTGGCTCTAGCGGGAGGGGCAATGAGCAGTTCTTC. The J gene is TRBJ2-1, the V gene TRBV2; 12 bases line up with TRBD2. The V segment lost 4 bases and the J segment 6 bases; nucleotides outside the gene matches: 4. Germline lookup yields CDR1 SNHLY and CDR2 FYNNEI. This CDR3 is 15 amino acids long. Full variable domain (outside the CDR3, taken from reference TRBV2 and TRBJ2-1): EPEVTQTPSHQVTQMGQEVILRCVPISNHLYFYWYRQILGQKVEFLVSFYNNEISEKSEIFDDQFSVERPDGSNFTLKIRSTKLEDSAMYFCASSGSSGRGNEQFFGPGTRLTVL.